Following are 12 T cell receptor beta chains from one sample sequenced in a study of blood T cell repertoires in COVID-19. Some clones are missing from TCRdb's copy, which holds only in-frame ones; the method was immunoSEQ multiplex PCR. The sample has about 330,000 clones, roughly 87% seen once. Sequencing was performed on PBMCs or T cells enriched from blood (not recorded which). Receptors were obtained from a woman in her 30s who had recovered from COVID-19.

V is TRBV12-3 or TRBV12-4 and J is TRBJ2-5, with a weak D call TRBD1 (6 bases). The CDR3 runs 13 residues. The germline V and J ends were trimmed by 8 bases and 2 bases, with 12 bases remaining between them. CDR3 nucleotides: TGTGCCAGCCGCCAAACAGGGCAAGAGACCCAGTACTTC. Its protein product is CASRQTGQETQYF.

The CDR3 is CASSQEGGIEQYF. As DNA, the CDR3 is TGTGCCAGCAGCCAAGAAGGCGGGATCGAGCAGTACTTC. This chain joins TRBV14 and TRBJ2-7; D might be TRBD2 (6 bases). CDR1 is SGHDN and CDR2 is FVKESK in the germline V gene. V was pared by 0 bases and J by 6 bases, with 9 bases between. This CDR3 contains 13 residues. Variable domain in full (rest from reference TRBV14 and TRBJ2-7): EAGVTQFPSHSVIEKGQTVTLRCDPISGHDNLYWYRRVMGKEIKFLLHFVKESKQDESGMPNNRFLAERTGGTYSTLKVQPAELEDSGVYFCASSQEGGIEQYFGPGTRLTVT.

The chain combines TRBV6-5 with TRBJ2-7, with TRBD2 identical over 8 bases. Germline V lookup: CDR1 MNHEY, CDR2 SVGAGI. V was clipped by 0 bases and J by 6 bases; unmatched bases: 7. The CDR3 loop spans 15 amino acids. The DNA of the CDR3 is TGTGCCAGCAGTTACTCCGGCGGGGGGCTCGGCGAGCAGTACTTC. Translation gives CASSYSGGGLGEQYF.

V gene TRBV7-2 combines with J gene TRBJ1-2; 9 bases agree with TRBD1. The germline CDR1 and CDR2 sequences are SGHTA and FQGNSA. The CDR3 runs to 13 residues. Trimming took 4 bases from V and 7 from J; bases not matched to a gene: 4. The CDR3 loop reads CASSSTGGSGYTF. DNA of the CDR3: TGTGCCAGCAGCTCCACAGGGGGCTCTGGCTACACCTTC.

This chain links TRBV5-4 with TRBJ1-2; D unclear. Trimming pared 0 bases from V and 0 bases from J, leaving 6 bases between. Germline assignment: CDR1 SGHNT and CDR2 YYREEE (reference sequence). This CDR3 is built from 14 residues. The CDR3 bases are TGTGCCAGCAGCTTGGATCCCACTAACTATGGCTACACCTTC. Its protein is CASSLDPTNYGYTF.

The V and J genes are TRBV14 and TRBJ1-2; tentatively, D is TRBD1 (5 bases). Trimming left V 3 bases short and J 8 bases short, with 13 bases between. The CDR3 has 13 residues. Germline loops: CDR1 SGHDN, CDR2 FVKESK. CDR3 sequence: CASSHRGIRGYTF. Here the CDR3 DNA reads TGTGCCAGCAGCCACCGGGGGATTAGGGGCTACACCTTC.

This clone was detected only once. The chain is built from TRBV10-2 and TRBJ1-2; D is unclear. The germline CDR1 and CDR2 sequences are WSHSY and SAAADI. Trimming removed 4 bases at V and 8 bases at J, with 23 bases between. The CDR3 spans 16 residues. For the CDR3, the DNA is TGCGCCAGCAGTGGGAGTACGCCCACTACCCTCGGAGGCTACACCTTC. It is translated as CASSGSTPTTLGGYTF.

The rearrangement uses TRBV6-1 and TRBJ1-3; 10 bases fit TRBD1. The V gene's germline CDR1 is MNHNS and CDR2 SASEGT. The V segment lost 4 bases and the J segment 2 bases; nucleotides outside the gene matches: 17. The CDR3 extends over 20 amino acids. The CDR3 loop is CASSGTLRQGAGDTGNTIYF. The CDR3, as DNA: TGTGCCAGCAGTGGAACTTTAAGACAGGGGGCGGGTGACACTGGAAACACCATATATTTT.

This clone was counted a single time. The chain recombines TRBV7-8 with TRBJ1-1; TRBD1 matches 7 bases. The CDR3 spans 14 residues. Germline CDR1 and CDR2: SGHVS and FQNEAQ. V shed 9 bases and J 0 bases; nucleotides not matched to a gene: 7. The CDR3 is CASKTGRMNTEAFF. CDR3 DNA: TGTGCCAGTAAGACAGGGAGAATGAACACTGAAGCTTTCTTT.

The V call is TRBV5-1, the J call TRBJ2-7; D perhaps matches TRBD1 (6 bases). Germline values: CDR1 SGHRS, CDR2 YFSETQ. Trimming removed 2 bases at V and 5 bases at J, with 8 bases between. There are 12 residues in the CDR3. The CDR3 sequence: CASSFSGDEQYF. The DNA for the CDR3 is TGCGCCAGCAGCTTTTCAGGGGACGAGCAGTACTTC. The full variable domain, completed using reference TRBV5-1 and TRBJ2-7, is KAGVTQTPRYLIKTRGQQVTLSCSPISGHRSVSWYQQTPGQGLQFLFEYFSETQRNKGNFPGRFSGRQFSNSRSEMNVSTLELGDSALYLCASSFSGDEQYFGPGTRLTVT.

The chain's CDR3 is CASRPLGTGELFF. For the CDR3, the DNA is TGTGCCAGCAGGCCACTCGGCACCGGGGAGCTGTTTTTT. This chain uses TRBV12-3 or TRBV12-4 with TRBJ2-2; D is unresolved. This CDR3 comprises 13 residues. Trimming took off 6 bases at V and 4 bases at J, with 9 bases between the two ends.

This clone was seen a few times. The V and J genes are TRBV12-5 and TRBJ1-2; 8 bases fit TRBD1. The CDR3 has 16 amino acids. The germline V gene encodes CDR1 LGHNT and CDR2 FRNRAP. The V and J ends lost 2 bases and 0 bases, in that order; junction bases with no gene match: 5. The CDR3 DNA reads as TGTGCTAGTGGTTTGACAGGGGGGGATACTAACTATGGCTACACCTTC. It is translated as CASGLTGGDTNYGYTF.